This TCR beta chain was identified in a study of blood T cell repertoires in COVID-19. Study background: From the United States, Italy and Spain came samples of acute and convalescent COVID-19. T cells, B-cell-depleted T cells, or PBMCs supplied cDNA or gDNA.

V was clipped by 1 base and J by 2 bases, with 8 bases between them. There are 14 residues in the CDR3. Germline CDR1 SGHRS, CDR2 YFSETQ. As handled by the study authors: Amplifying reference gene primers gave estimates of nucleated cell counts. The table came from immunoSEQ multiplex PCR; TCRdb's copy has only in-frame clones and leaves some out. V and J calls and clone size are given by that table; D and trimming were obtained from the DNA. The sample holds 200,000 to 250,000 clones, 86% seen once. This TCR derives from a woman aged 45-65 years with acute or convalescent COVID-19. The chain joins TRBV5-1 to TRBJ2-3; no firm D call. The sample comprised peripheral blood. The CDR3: CASSLTHTTDTQYF. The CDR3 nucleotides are TGCGCCAGCAGCTTGACTCATACCACAGATACGCAGTATTTT.